This is a list of T cell receptor beta chains from one sample in a study of Graves' ophthalmopathy and Graves' hyperthyroidism. MiXCR was run by TCRdb on the multiplex PCR reads, yielding one entry per CDR3 protein. The sample gives 150,000 or so distinct CDR3 sequences, 30% to 45% of which show up once; approximately 5.5% is in the top ten. Sequenced input: peripheral blood. These receptor sequences come from a woman in her thirties or forties with Graves' ophthalmopathy. CDR3s include the opening cysteine and the closing phenylalanine or tryptophan. The D gene is left open where the match is weak. Expanded clones get a size class; other rows say once, few or many, or leave the size out.

v_call: TRBV5-1
j_call: TRBJ2-5
clone_size: many
d_call: TRBD1
cdr3_aa: CASSLGDSQETQYF
cdr3_nt: TGCGCCAGCAGCCTGGGGGACAGCCAAGAGACCCAGTACTTC

v_call: TRBV12-3/TRBV12-4
j_call: TRBJ2-7
clone_size: few
d_call: -
cdr3_aa: CASSPSGTGTVAYEQYF
cdr3_nt: TGTGCCAGCAGCCCCAGTGGGACCGGGACTGTGGCGTACGAGCAGTACTTC

v_call: TRBV6-1
j_call: TRBJ1-6
clone_size: -
d_call: TRBD1
cdr3_aa: CASSELPTGALHF
cdr3_nt: TGTGCCAGCAGTGAACTACCGACAGGGGCCCTCCACTTT

v_call: TRBV5-6
j_call: TRBJ1-1
clone_size: many
d_call: -
cdr3_aa: CASSSWFGGNMNTEAFF
cdr3_nt: TGTGCCAGCAGCTCCTGGTTTGGCGGGAACATGAACACTGAAGCTTTCTTT

v_call: TRBV12-3/TRBV12-4
j_call: TRBJ2-6
clone_size: many
d_call: -
cdr3_aa: CASRGAQGSGANVLTF
cdr3_nt: TGTGCCAGCAGAGGCGCGCAGGGCTCTGGGGCCAACGTCCTGACTTTC

v_call: TRBV19
j_call: TRBJ1-2
clone_size: -
d_call: -
cdr3_aa: CASKSDRLYGYTF
cdr3_nt: TGTGCCAGTAAAAGCGACAGACTCTATGGCTACACCTTC

v_call: TRBV12-3/TRBV12-4
j_call: TRBJ1-5
clone_size: many
d_call: -
cdr3_aa: CASSQDSNQPQHF
cdr3_nt: TGTGCCAGCAGCCAGGATAGCAATCAGCCCCAGCATTTT

v_call: TRBV6-1
j_call: TRBJ1-1
clone_size: once
d_call: -
cdr3_aa: CASYRDWDTEAFF
cdr3_nt: TGTGCCAGCTACAGGGATTGGGACACTGAAGCTTTCTTT

v_call: TRBV7-9
j_call: TRBJ1-6
clone_size: many
d_call: -
cdr3_aa: CASSLGGATLNSPLHF
cdr3_nt: TGTGCCAGCAGCTTGGGGGGAGCAACTTTAAATTCACCCCTCCACTTT

v_call: TRBV5-1
j_call: TRBJ2-2
clone_size: few
d_call: -
cdr3_aa: CASSSNTGTGELFF
cdr3_nt: TGCGCCAGCAGCTCCAACACGGGGACCGGGGAGCTGTTTTTT

v_call: TRBV20-1
j_call: TRBJ1-6
clone_size: -
d_call: -
cdr3_aa: CSARYSGTTNSPLHF
cdr3_nt: TGCAGTGCTAGGTATTCTGGGACAACAAATTCACCCCTCCACTTT

v_call: TRBV28
j_call: TRBJ2-7
clone_size: many
d_call: TRBD2
cdr3_aa: CASSPGLADYEQYF
cdr3_nt: TGTGCCAGCAGCCCGGGACTAGCGGATTACGAGCAGTACTTC

v_call: TRBV19
j_call: TRBJ2-4
clone_size: many
d_call: -
cdr3_aa: CASSSGEGKNIQYF
cdr3_nt: TGTGCCAGTAGTTCAGGGGAGGGCAAAAACATTCAGTACTTC

v_call: TRBV6-1
j_call: TRBJ2-7
clone_size: -
d_call: -
cdr3_aa: CASTKTSSYEQYF
cdr3_nt: TGTGCCAGCACGAAGACTTCGTCCTACGAGCAGTACTTC

v_call: TRBV28
j_call: TRBJ1-1
clone_size: once
d_call: TRBD1
cdr3_aa: CASTSVGQVSTEAFF
cdr3_nt: TGTGCCAGTACCAGTGTGGGACAGGTTTCCACTGAAGCTTTCTTT

v_call: TRBV7-2
j_call: TRBJ2-7
clone_size: -
d_call: -
cdr3_aa: CASSLVAETYEQYF
cdr3_nt: TGTGCCAGCAGCTTAGTTGCGGAGACCTACGAGCAGTACTTC

v_call: TRBV29-1
j_call: TRBJ1-1
clone_size: many
d_call: TRBD1
cdr3_aa: CSGSGDRGYNTEAFF
cdr3_nt: TGCAGCGGATCAGGGGACAGGGGGTATAACACTGAAGCTTTCTTT

v_call: TRBV6-2/TRBV6-3
j_call: TRBJ2-7
clone_size: -
d_call: -
cdr3_aa: CASRSQGGGSYEQYF
cdr3_nt: TGTGCCAGCAGATCACAGGGAGGAGGATCCTACGAGCAGTACTTC

v_call: TRBV7-9
j_call: TRBJ1-2
clone_size: many
d_call: TRBD1
cdr3_aa: CASSPLLVGTGGNYGYTF
cdr3_nt: TGTGCCAGCAGCCCCCTACTAGTTGGGACAGGGGGCAACTATGGCTACACCTTC

v_call: TRBV28
j_call: TRBJ1-2
clone_size: -
d_call: -
cdr3_aa: CASTGTEWTNYGYTF
cdr3_nt: TGTGCCAGCACAGGGACTGAGTGGACTAACTATGGCTACACCTTC

v_call: TRBV20-1
j_call: TRBJ1-5
clone_size: -
d_call: -
cdr3_aa: CSARDPNRAVEIQHF
cdr3_nt: TGCAGTGCTAGAGACCCTAACAGGGCGGTGGAGATCCAGCATTTT

v_call: TRBV28
j_call: TRBJ2-7
clone_size: -
d_call: -
cdr3_aa: CASSPGYRVEQYF
cdr3_nt: TGTGCCAGCAGTCCAGGATACAGGGTCGAGCAGTACTTC

v_call: TRBV28
j_call: TRBJ2-7
clone_size: -
d_call: TRBD2
cdr3_aa: CASSTASGSSYEQYF
cdr3_nt: TGTGCCAGCAGCACGGCTAGCGGGAGCTCCTACGAGCAGTACTTC

v_call: TRBV13
j_call: TRBJ1-3
clone_size: many
d_call: -
cdr3_aa: CASRRVGGTIYF
cdr3_nt: TGTGCCAGCCGCAGGGTCGGGGGCACCATATATTTT

v_call: TRBV28
j_call: TRBJ2-6
clone_size: many
d_call: -
cdr3_aa: CASLEGDFLSGANVLTF
cdr3_nt: TGTGCCAGCCTGGAGGGCGATTTCCTCTCTGGGGCCAACGTCCTGACTTTC

v_call: TRBV10-3
j_call: TRBJ1-1
clone_size: many
d_call: TRBD1
cdr3_aa: CAIRTGTGEPEAFF
cdr3_nt: TGTGCCATCAGAACCGGGACAGGCGAGCCTGAAGCTTTCTTT